This T cell receptor beta chain was observed in a study of response to subunit inactivated influenza vaccine. MiXCR was run by TCRdb on the RT-PCR reads, yielding one entry per CDR3 protein. The sample holds approximately 530,000 distinct CDR3 sequences, around 8% seen once. About this clonotype: What it recognizes is unknown.

The CDR3 runs 15 residues. V was pared by 10 bases and J by 2 bases, with 9 bases of the junction left unmatched. Overall study results and limits: After each seasonal influenza vaccination, few new T cells are recruited, the authors suggested.

This TCR was sampled from a man between 50 and 69 years old who received an inactivated influenza vaccine. This sample comprised PBMCs from blood, obtained approximately 25 months after vaccination. This chain joins TRBV12-3 or TRBV12-4 and TRBJ2-3; 10 nucleotides line up with TRBD2. This CDR3 is CATSLGLADTDTQYF. The CDR3 DNA reads as TGTGCCACAAGCCTTGGACTAGCGGACACAGATACGCAGTATTTT.